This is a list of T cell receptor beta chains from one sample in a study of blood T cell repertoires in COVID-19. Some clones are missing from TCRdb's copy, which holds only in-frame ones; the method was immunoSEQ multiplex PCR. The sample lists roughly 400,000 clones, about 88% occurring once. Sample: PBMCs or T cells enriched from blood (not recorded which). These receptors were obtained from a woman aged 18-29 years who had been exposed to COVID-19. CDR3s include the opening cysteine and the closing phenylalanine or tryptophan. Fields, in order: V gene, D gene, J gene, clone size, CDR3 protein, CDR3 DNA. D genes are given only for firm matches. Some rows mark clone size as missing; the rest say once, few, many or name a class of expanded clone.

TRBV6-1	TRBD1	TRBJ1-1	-	CASSEPQGAYTEAFF	TGTGCCAGCAGTGAACCACAGGGGGCCTACACTGAAGCTTTCTTT
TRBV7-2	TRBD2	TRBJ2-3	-	CASSLSYGRADTQYF	TGTGCCAGCAGCTTATCGTACGGGAGGGCAGATACGCAGTATTTT
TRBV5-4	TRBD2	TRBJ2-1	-	CASSLGLAGYNEQFF	TGTGCCAGCAGCTTGGGACTAGCGGGATACAATGAGCAGTTCTTC
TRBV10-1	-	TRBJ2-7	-	CASSSGYEQYF	TGCGCCAGCAGTAGCGGCTACGAGCAGTACTTC
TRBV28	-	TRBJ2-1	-	CASSPNPLAVVYNEQFF	TGTGCCAGCAGCCCTAACCCTCTAGCAGTGGTCTACAATGAGCAGTTCTTC
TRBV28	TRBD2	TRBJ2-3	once	CASSLPGTSGRIDTQYF	TGTGCCAGCAGTTTACCAGGGACTAGCGGGAGGATAGATACGCAGTATTTT
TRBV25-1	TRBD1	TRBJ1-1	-	CASNPRDRADFSTEAFF	TGTGCCAGCAACCCACGGGACAGGGCTGATTTTTCTACTGAAGCTTTCTTT
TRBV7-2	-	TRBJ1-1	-	CASSSQQGNTEAFF	TGTGCCAGCAGCTCCCAACAGGGGAACACTGAAGCTTTCTTT
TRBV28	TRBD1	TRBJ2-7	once	CASSLISGQGDF	TGTGCCAGCAGTTTAATATCGGGACAGGGTGACTTC
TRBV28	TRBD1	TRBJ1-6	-	CASSLWIMGTGNSPLHF	TGTGCCAGCAGTTTATGGATAATGGGGACAGGGAATTCACCCCTCCACTTT
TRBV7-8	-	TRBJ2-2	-	CASSPTGNSNTGELFF	TGTGCCAGCAGCCCGACGGGGAACTCCAACACCGGGGAGCTGTTTTTT
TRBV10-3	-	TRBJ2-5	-	CAIKPGPEETQYF	TGTGCCATCAAACCGGGTCCGGAAGAGACCCAGTACTTC
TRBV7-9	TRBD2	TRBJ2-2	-	CASSLAPGLAGTGELFF	TGTGCCAGCAGCCTAGCGCCGGGACTAGCTGGCACCGGGGAGCTGTTTTTT
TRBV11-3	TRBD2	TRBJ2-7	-	CASSLGLAGGGEQYF	TGTGCCAGCAGCCTCGGACTAGCGGGAGGTGGGGAGCAGTACTTC
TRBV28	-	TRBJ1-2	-	CASSFPTGPYGYTF	TGTGCCAGCAGTTTTCCCACAGGCCCCTATGGCTACACCTTC
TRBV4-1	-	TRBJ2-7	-	CASSRELVAIYEQYF	TGCGCCAGCAGCCGAGAGCTAGTCGCCATCTACGAGCAGTACTTC